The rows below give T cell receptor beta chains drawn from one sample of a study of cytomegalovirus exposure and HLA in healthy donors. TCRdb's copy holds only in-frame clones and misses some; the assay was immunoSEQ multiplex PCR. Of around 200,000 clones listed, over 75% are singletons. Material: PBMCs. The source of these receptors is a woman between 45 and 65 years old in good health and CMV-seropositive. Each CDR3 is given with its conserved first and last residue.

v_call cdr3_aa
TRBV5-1 CASSFVGTGTTGELFF
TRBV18 CASSPRQTQETQYF
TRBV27 CASRRTGTGVEAFF
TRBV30 CAWSSLRVKTGELFF
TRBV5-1 CASSGGHARETQYF
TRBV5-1 CASSENRGGNEKLFF
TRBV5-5 CASSLGHTLDNSPLHF
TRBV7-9 CASSSPGGQGYEQYF
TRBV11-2 CASSFWGQQETQYF
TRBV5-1 CASSLEVQANYGYTF
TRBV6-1 CASRGGFGGYTF
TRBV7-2 CASSPQRGLANTGELFF
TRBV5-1 CASSLAGVLNQPQHF
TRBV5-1 CASSLGQGARETQYF
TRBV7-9 CASSLVTDGYTF
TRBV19 CASSIGPRGMSQPQHF
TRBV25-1 CASSEYPQGHYGYTF
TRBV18 CASSPRDTQYF
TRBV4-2 CASSQDGSTSGIQGETQYF
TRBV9 CASSPGLAGEDTQYF
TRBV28 CASSPRTGGTDTQYF
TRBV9 CASSVIQGDGELFF
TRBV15 CATSRPQGPFIVGYTF
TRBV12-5 CASGLVVTQGAANTIYF
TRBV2 CASSVSSGNTIYF
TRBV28 CASSLTGGRNSPLHF
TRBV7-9 CASSRTRLQGGETQYF
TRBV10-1 CASSGSTGRLNTIYF
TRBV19 CASSDGDRGKRYSEQYF
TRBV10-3 CAIRAGTGGATSEKLFF
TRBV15 CATSLTNEKLFF
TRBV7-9 CASSLPGGGLEQYF
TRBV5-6 CASSRRGPNTEAFF
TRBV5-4 CASSLDTAQETQYF
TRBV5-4 CASTVGLAGADTQYF
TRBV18 CASSLSGRVGNEQFF
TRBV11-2 CASSFGHRGSGANVLTF
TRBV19 CASSIGMGARETQYF
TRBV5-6 CASSQGLEGNQPQHF
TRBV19 CASDTGTGYGYTF
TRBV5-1 CASSLRQGYRETQYF
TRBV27 CASSGQGIRTEAFF
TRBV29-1 CSVDGRVGGRSYNEQFF
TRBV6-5 CASSWRGGPNEKLFF
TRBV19 CASTPDSRGSSGNTIYF
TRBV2 CASSGGTQNQPQHF
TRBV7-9 CASSLGGGGFNEQFF
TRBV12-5 CASGGGGGLLAGNTQYF
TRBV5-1 CASSLQGMSSYEQYF
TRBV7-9 CASSPTGGVYEQYF
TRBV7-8 CASSSRQGTTYEQYF
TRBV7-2 CASSLGGIQETQYF
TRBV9 CASSVEGASSGSALHF
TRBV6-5 CASSRRTGGGNEQYF